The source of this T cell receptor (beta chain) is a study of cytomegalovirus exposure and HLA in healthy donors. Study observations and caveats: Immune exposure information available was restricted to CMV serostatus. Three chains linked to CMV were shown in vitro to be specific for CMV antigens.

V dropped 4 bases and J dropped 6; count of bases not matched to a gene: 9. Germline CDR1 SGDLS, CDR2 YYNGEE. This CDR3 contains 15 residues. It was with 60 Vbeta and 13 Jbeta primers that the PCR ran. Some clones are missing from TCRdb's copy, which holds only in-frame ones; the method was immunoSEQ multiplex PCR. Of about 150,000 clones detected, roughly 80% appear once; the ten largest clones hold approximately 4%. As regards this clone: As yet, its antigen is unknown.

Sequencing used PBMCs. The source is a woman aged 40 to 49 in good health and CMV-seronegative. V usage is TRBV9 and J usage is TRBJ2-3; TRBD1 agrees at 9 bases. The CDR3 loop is CASSLGTGLGDTQYF. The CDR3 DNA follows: TGTGCCAGCAGCCTGGGGACAGGGTTGGGTGATACGCAGTATTTT.